The clone carrying this T cell receptor (beta chain) was seen only a few times. Its antigen is undetermined. This sample is drawn from a study of T-cell reconstitution after alpha-beta-depleted transplantation in children. Unique molecular identifiers were incorporated into the prepared TCRbeta library. MiXCR, applied by TCRdb to the PCR reads, yields one record per CDR3 protein. The repertoire includes roughly 280,000 distinct CDR3 sequences, around 10% of them detected once, and less than 25% sits in the top ten. Deletions cut 4 bases from V and 0 bases from J, with 10 bases between. This CDR3 has 15 residues. CDR1 SEHNR and CDR2 FQNEAQ come from the germline V gene (reference sequence). Study outcomes and limitations: Newly made T cells mostly supplied T-cell counts and diversity one year after transplant. Some patients owed their high day-60 TCRbeta diversity to surviving recipient T cells and thymic progenitors. The origin of alpha-beta T cells about two months after transplant was reportedly several hundred expanded graft clones.

This chain joins TRBV7-9 and TRBJ2-1; D not certain. Here the sequenced sample was peripheral blood, taken 180 days after TCRalphabeta/CD19-depleted stem cell transplant. The clonotype originates from a male patient under 10 years old who had a stem cell transplant for chronic granulomatous disease, so the T cells may come from the graft donor. Written as DNA, the CDR3 is TGTGCCAGCAGCTCATACCCGAGCTCCTACAATGAGCAGTTCTTC. Translated, it gives CASSSYPSSYNEQFF.